This T cell receptor (beta chain) was documented in a study of yellow fever vaccine responses in identical twins. Study-wide results and caveats: The authors reported partly convergent, partly personalized vaccine responses in identical twins.

The CDR3 spans 15 residues. The germline gives CDR1 SGHVS, CDR2 FNYEAQ. With 5 bases removed from V and 4 bases from J, the gap between germline ends came to 14 bases. Concerning this clonotype: As yet, its antigen is unknown.

TCRdb re-analysed the RT-PCR reads in MiXCR, keeping a single row per CDR3 protein. The profile covers about 13,000 distinct CDR3 sequences, with approximately 85% appearing a single time and 1.5% to 2% taken by the ten largest. The source was T cells from blood (PBMCs), unsorted or a sorted subset (not recorded which), collected before or after yellow fever vaccination (not recorded which). The chain employs TRBV7-6 and TRBJ2-2; perhaps D is TRBD1 or TRBD2 (5 bases each). The clonotype comes from a woman under 30 who received the yellow fever vaccine. CDR3 sequence: CASSLLVGVTGELFF. Written as DNA, the CDR3 is TGTGCCAGCAGCCTTCTGGTGGGGGTCACCGGGGAGCTGTTTTTT.